This T cell receptor beta chain was captured by sequencing in a study of shared T cell receptors in the human thymus (dated by TCRdb to the early 2020s). About the investigation overall: The study examined how the human thymus generates shared, self-reactive T-cell receptor alpha chains.

V ends up 6 bases short and J 0 bases short, with an unmatched junction base count of 26. The germline V gene sets CDR1 to MDHEN and CDR2 to SYDVKM. The CDR3 runs 23 amino acids, cysteine and phenylalanine included. The kept DNA is CDR3 alone, 69 bases in frame from the first base. About this clone itself: Its binding antigen is unknown. It has no much larger one-base neighbor in the sample; base qualities were not kept.

The library was built by means of the immunoSEQ multiplex PCR assay. Sourced from immuneACCESS, this table was stored by TCRdb with only in-frame sequences that have V and J called. A share of the clones is absent; for the studies checked, an unresolved V gene accounts for under half, and the remainder has no known explanation. For this sample there are around 340,000 clones; approximately 95% appear just once. The top ten clones comprise roughly 0.02% of the sample. This receptor was obtained from a human donor. Sequences were obtained from thymocytes. The sequence is built from TRBV28 and TRBJ1-4, and TRBD1 aligns with 9 junction nucleotides. The nucleotide sequence reads as follows: TGTGCCAGCAGGGAACCGGGACAGGGCTCCCTACGCAGTCGCGTTGCAACTAATGAAAAACTGTTTTTT. Translated, this is CASREPGQGSLRSRVATNEKLFF. With all but the CDR3 taken from the reference TRBV28 and TRBJ1-4 genes, the full variable domain is: DVKVTQSSRYLVKRTGEKVFLECVQDMDHENMFWYRQDPGLGLRLIYFSYDVKMKEKGDIPEGYSVSREKKERFSLILESASTNQTSMYLCASREPGQGSLRSRVATNEKLFFGSGTQLSVL.